A selection of T cell receptor beta chains follows, all from one sample in a study of a mutant IDH1 vaccine in newly diagnosed glioma. No antigens are known for them. This table comes from immunoSEQ multiplex PCR, and its TCRdb copy is limited to in-frame clones, with some not included. The repertoire consists of about 83,000 clones, with 81% occurring once and the leading ten covering roughly 5.2%. Sequenced here: PBMCs, sampled from a glioma patient whose treatment included an IDH1 peptide vaccine. The origin of the receptors is a man aged 40-49 years with glioma. Both conserved end residues are part of each CDR3. Fields, in order: clone size, D gene, J gene, V gene, CDR3 protein, CDR3 DNA. A D gene is named only where the DNA matches it firmly. Not every row has a clone size; where given, it reads once, few, many or a size class.

size: NA
D: NA
J: TRBJ2-5
V: TRBV27
CDR3: CASRPLRGAGETQYF
DNA: TGTGCCAGCAGACCCCTCCGAGGGGCTGGGGAGACCCAGTACTTC

size: NA
D: NA
J: TRBJ2-2
V: TRBV6-6
CDR3: CASKRQANTGELFF
DNA: TGTGCCAGCAAACGGCAGGCGAACACCGGGGAGCTGTTTTTT

size: NA
D: TRBD1
J: TRBJ1-4
V: TRBV7-9
CDR3: CASRSTGGEANEKLFF
DNA: TGTGCCAGCAGGTCGACAGGGGGCGAAGCTAATGAAAAACTGTTTTTT

size: NA
D: NA
J: TRBJ1-5
V: TRBV5-6
CDR3: CASSLGVGDGNQPQHF
DNA: TGTGCCAGCAGCTTGGGGGTAGGGGACGGCAATCAGCCCCAGCATTTT

size: once
D: NA
J: TRBJ1-6
V: TRBV6-1
CDR3: CASSERQGRNSPLHF
DNA: TGTGCCAGCAGTGAACGGCAGGGGAGAAATTCACCCCTCCACTTT

size: NA
D: NA
J: TRBJ1-2
V: TRBV11-2
CDR3: CASSLDPNWGRHYGYTF
DNA: TGTGCCAGCAGCTTAGACCCCAATTGGGGGCGGCACTATGGCTACACCTTC

size: NA
D: NA
J: TRBJ2-3
V: TRBV5-6
CDR3: CASSLGGPGKDTQYF
DNA: TGTGCCAGCAGCTTGGGAGGCCCCGGGAAAGATACGCAGTATTTT

size: NA
D: NA
J: TRBJ2-5
V: TRBV25-1
CDR3: CASSTLARQETQYF
DNA: TGTGCCAGCAGTACCCTTGCTCGGCAAGAGACCCAGTACTTC

size: NA
D: NA
J: TRBJ2-7
V: TRBV5-1
CDR3: CASSLVSGDEQYF
DNA: TGCGCCAGCAGCTTGGTTTCCGGGGACGAGCAGTACTTC

size: NA
D: NA
J: TRBJ2-6
V: TRBV15
CDR3: CATSRDLDSGANVLTF
DNA: TGTGCCACCAGCAGAGATCTGGACTCTGGGGCCAACGTCCTGACTTTC

size: NA
D: TRBD1
J: TRBJ2-2
V: TRBV28
CDR3: CATPRTGENTGELFF
DNA: TGTGCCACCCCGCGGACAGGGGAGAACACCGGGGAGCTGTTTTTT

size: NA
D: TRBD1
J: TRBJ2-7
V: TRBV4-2
CDR3: CASSQASHPTGVATYEQYF
DNA: TGTGCCAGCAGCCAAGCAAGTCACCCCACAGGGGTAGCCACCTACGAGCAGTACTTC

size: NA
D: TRBD1
J: TRBJ2-7
V: TRBV4-3
CDR3: CASSHRQGGAYEQYF
DNA: TGCGCCAGCAGCCATAGACAGGGGGGGGCCTACGAGCAGTACTTC

size: NA
D: NA
J: TRBJ2-3
V: TRBV7-3
CDR3: CASSLAFTDTQYF
DNA: TGTGCCAGCAGCTTAGCCTTCACAGATACGCAGTATTTT

size: NA
D: TRBD1
J: TRBJ2-4
V: TRBV6-1
CDR3: CASSEALGTGPKNIQYF
DNA: TGTGCCAGCAGTGAAGCGCTCGGGACAGGGCCCAAAAACATTCAGTACTTC

size: NA
D: TRBD2
J: TRBJ2-5
V: TRBV4-3
CDR3: CASSTSGQETQYF
DNA: TGCGCCAGCAGCACTAGCGGTCAAGAGACCCAGTACTTC

size: NA
D: NA
J: TRBJ1-3
V: TRBV15
CDR3: CATSRDRGGPHTIYF
DNA: TGTGCCACCAGCAGAGATCGAGGAGGGCCCCACACCATATATTTT

size: few
D: TRBD1
J: TRBJ1-2
V: TRBV7-9
CDR3: CASSLSGGGGYTF
DNA: TGTGCCAGCAGCTTATCAGGGGGTGGTGGCTACACCTTC

size: NA
D: TRBD1
J: TRBJ1-6
V: TRBV27
CDR3: CASSSYRGHNNSPLHF
DNA: TGTGCCAGCAGTTCTTACAGGGGGCACAATAATTCACCCCTCCACTTT

size: NA
D: NA
J: TRBJ2-5
V: TRBV4-2
CDR3: CASSQSRVWYF
DNA: TGTGCCAGCAGCCAGAGTAGGGTGTGGTACTTC

size: once
D: NA
J: TRBJ2-5
V: TRBV18
CDR3: CASSPQETQYF
DNA: TGTGCCAGCTCACCTCAAGAGACCCAGTACTTC

size: once
D: NA
J: TRBJ1-4
V: TRBV10-3
CDR3: CAISEISLNEKLFF
DNA: TGTGCCATCAGTGAGATTAGCCTTAATGAAAAACTGTTTTTT

size: few
D: TRBD1
J: TRBJ1-5
V: TRBV29-1
CDR3: CSVRQGSNQPQHF
DNA: TGCAGCGTCCGACAGGGAAGCAATCAGCCCCAGCATTTT